The table lists the clone carrying this T cell receptor beta chain with a few counts. These data belong to a study of blood T cell repertoires in COVID-19. Across the whole study: COVID-19 samples, acute and convalescent, were from the United States, Italy and Spain. Sample material is recorded as cDNA or gDNA derived from T cells, B-cell-depleted T cells, or PBMCs.

V lost 3 bases and J 7 bases, leaving 13 bases between the germline ends. The CDR3 has 14 amino acids. Germline CDR1 MDHEN, CDR2 SYDVKM. In the source study's methods: The assay estimated nucleated cells by amplifying reference gene primers. Only in-frame clones appear in the TCRdb table, and some are missing; sequencing was by immunoSEQ multiplex PCR. V, J and clone size reflect that table, while D and trimming were determined from the DNA. The data hold about 90,000 clones, with approximately 88% observed a single time. Sequenced sample: peripheral blood. The sequence was obtained from a woman older than 75 with active or convalescent COVID-19. This chain uses TRBV28 with TRBJ1-5; D unclear. DNA for the CDR3: TGTGCCAGCAGTTTTTTTGGCAAATGGCAGCCCCAGCATTTT. This translates into CASSFFGKWQPQHF.